One sample yielded the 15 T cell receptor beta chains listed below, sequenced in a study of blood T cell repertoires in COVID-19. Repertoires were generated with immunoSEQ multiplex PCR, while TCRdb's copy carries only in-frame clones and drops some. The sample gives 120,000 or so clones, roughly 90% of which show up once; 3% to 4% is in the top ten. Sequenced: peripheral blood. These receptors were collected from a man aged 50-60 years with active COVID-19.

V is TRBV5-1 and J is TRBJ1-6; TRBD1 matches at 7 bases. CDR1 and CDR2 (germline): SGHRS, YFSETQ. The CDR3 sequence is 14 residues long. The V gene end was trimmed by 4 bases and the J gene end by 10 bases; junction bases not matched to a gene: 8. CDR3 bases: TGCGCCAGCAGCCCAGGACAGGCCCGGTCACCCCTCCACTTT. It yields the protein CASSPGQARSPLHF.

This clone was recorded a few times. This chain uses TRBV7-9 with TRBJ1-2, with D tentatively TRBD1 (5 bases). The CDR3 length is 14 residues. V was shortened by 1 base and J by 1 base, with 7 bases between the two germline ends. Germline assignment: CDR1 SEHNR and CDR2 FQNEAQ (reference sequence). CDR3: CASSLGQGNYGYTF. For the CDR3, the DNA is TGTGCCAGCAGCTTAGGTCAGGGTAACTATGGCTACACCTTC. The variable domain in full, completed from reference TRBV7-9 and TRBJ1-2, reads DTGVSQNPRHKITKRGQNVTFRCDPISEHNRLYWYRQTLGQGPEFLTYFQNEAQLEKSRLLSDRFSAERPKGSFSTLEIQRTEQGDSAMYLCASSLGQGNYGYTFGSGTRLTVV.

J is TRBJ2-5 and V is TRBV19; TRBD2 matches 9 bases. CDR3 length equals 15 residues. In germline, CDR1 is LNHDA, CDR2 SQIVND (reference sequence). The J segment lost 3 bases and the V segment lost 9 bases, leaving 11 bases of the junction unmatched. CDR3 coding DNA: TGTGCCAGCCGACGGAGAGGCGGGGGGGAAGAGACCCAGTACTTC. Its translation: CASRRRGGGEETQYF.

The V and J genes are TRBV5-6 and TRBJ2-1, with 8 nucleotides matching TRBD2. CDR1 is SGHDT, CDR2 YYEEEE, per germline. The CDR3 contains 19 residues. V was pared by 0 bases and J by 0 bases, with 11 bases of the junction left unmatched. The CDR3 DNA reads as TGTGCCAGCAGCTTGGGCCGGGGGGGCCGGGTCCACTCCTACAATGAGCAGTTCTTC. This codes for CASSLGRGGRVHSYNEQFF. The whole variable domain, remainder taken from reference TRBV5-6 and TRBJ2-1, is DAGVTQSPTHLIKTRGQQVTLRCSPKSGHDTVSWYQQALGQGPQFIFQYYEEEERQRGNFPDRFSGHQFPNYSSELNVNALLLGDSALYLCASSLGRGGRVHSYNEQFFGPGTRLTVL.

J is TRBJ2-3 and V is TRBV7-9; possible D gene TRBD1, 6 bases. Germline CDR1 reads SEHNR; CDR2 reads FQNEAQ (reference sequence). The CDR3 spans 14 residues. Trimming stripped 5 bases from V and 0 bases from J, with 9 bases between. CDR3 nucleotides: TGTGCCAGCAGCGAGACAGGTAGCACAGATACGCAGTATTTT. Amino acids: CASSETGSTDTQYF.

This clone appeared a single time. This chain uses TRBV5-4 with TRBJ2-1; the match to TRBD2 covers 8 bases. The germline gives CDR1 SGHNT, CDR2 YYREEE (reference sequence). The junction had 9 bases not matched to a gene; V was cut back by 4 bases and J by 0 bases. The CDR3 totals 17 residues. The chain's CDR3 is CASSIGLADLSYNEQFF. CDR3 in DNA: TGTGCCAGCAGCATAGGACTAGCCGACCTCTCCTACAATGAGCAGTTCTTC.

The rearrangement uses TRBV10-1 and TRBJ2-1; D not certain. V lost 4 bases, J lost 7 bases, and 11 bases lay in between. Looked up from germline, CDR1 is WNHNN and CDR2 is SYGVQD (reference sequence). This CDR3 spans 13 amino acids. CDR3: CASSGQVLNEQFF. The CDR3, as DNA: TGCGCCAGCAGTGGTCAGGTACTGAATGAGCAGTTCTTC.

This clone was seen only a few times. The chain recombines TRBV9 with TRBJ2-1, with unresolved D. The CDR3 consists of 15 residues. Germline-derived CDR1 and CDR2 are SGDLS and YYNGEE. V dropped 3 bases and J dropped 0 bases, with 10 bases sitting between them. CDR3 in amino acids: CASSAGLRSYNEQFF. The CDR3 DNA follows: TGTGCCAGCAGCGCGGGTCTGCGCTCCTACAATGAGCAGTTCTTC. Based on the CDR3 plus reference TRBV9 and TRBJ2-1, the full variable domain is DSGVTQTPKHLITATGQRVTLRCSPRSGDLSVYWYQQSLDQGLQFLIQYYNGEERAKGNILERFSAQQFPDLHSELNLSSLELGDSALYFCASSAGLRSYNEQFFGPGTRLTVL.

The V call is TRBV2, the J call TRBJ1-5; the D is unclear. Germline lookup yields CDR1 SNHLY and CDR2 FYNNEI. This CDR3 contains 15 residues. The ends were cut back, 6 bases at V and 6 bases at J, with 18 bases in the middle. CDR3 region: CASRLREGLGQPQHF. CDR3 nucleotide sequence: TGTGCCAGCAGGTTACGAGAGGGTCTGGGTCAGCCCCAGCATTTT.

This rearrangement joins TRBV16 to TRBJ1-1; 7 bases fit TRBD1. The V and J ends lost 4 bases and 5 bases, in that order; junction bases with no gene match: 7. The V gene's germline CDR1 is KGHSY and CDR2 FQNENV. The CDR3 contains 14 residues. The CDR3 nucleotides read TGTGCCAGCAGCCTCGGGACAGTAACAACTGAAGCTTTCTTT. Protein sequence: CASSLGTVTTEAFF. Full variable domain (outside the CDR3, taken from reference TRBV16 and TRBJ1-1): GEEVAQTPKHLVRGEGQKAKLYCAPIKGHSYVFWYQQVLKNEFKFLISFQNENVFDETGMPKERFSAKCLPNSPCSLEIQATKLEDSAVYFCASSLGTVTTEAFFGQGTRLTVV.

The chain couples TRBV4-1 to TRBJ1-5, with D possibly being TRBD1 (6 bases). Trimming removed 0 bases from V and 7 bases from J, with 13 bases in between. The germline CDR1 and CDR2 sequences are MGHRA and YSYEKL. The CDR3 has 15 residues. The CDR3 sequence is CASSQEEGGAQPQHF. In DNA form, the CDR3 reads TGCGCCAGCAGCCAAGAGGAGGGGGGGGCGCAGCCCCAGCATTTT.

The rearrangement links TRBV27 to TRBJ2-1; the match to TRBD2 covers 9 bases. There are 15 residues in the CDR3. Germline V lookup: CDR1 MNHEY, CDR2 SMNVEV (reference sequence). Trimming removed 10 bases from V and 2 bases from J; junction bases left unmatched: 9. The CDR3 DNA reads as TGTGCCACCTCGAGGGCGGGAGGGACCTACAATGAGCAGTTCTTC. It translates to CATSRAGGTYNEQFF.

The chain combines TRBV29-1 with TRBJ1-1; D is unclear. Germline V gives CDR1 SQVTM, CDR2 ANQGSEA. This CDR3 is 17 amino acids long. Trimming removed 0 bases at V and 2 bases at J, with 19 bases between. The CDR3 DNA reads TGCAGCGTTGAAGATTTATTGGGAGGGTATTTTAACACTGAAGCTTTCTTT. Protein product: CSVEDLLGGYFNTEAFF.

The V gene is TRBV7-2, the J gene TRBJ2-3; D not certain. V lost 5 bases to trimming and J lost 5 bases, with 11 bases between them. CDR3 length equals 13 residues. Germline CDR1 and CDR2: SGHTA and FQGNSA. In DNA form, the CDR3 reads TGTGCCAGCAGCAGAGAGCGTAGAGATACGCAGTATTTT. It is translated as CASSRERRDTQYF.

V and J are TRBV25-1 and TRBJ1-1; possible D gene TRBD1, 5 bases. This CDR3 region has 14 residues. Trimming took 1 base from V and 1 from J, leaving 7 bases between them. Per germline, CDR1 MGHDK and CDR2 SYGVNS. The CDR3 spells CASSELGQNTEAFF. DNA of the CDR3: TGTGCCAGCAGTGAATTGGGGCAGAACACTGAAGCTTTCTTT.